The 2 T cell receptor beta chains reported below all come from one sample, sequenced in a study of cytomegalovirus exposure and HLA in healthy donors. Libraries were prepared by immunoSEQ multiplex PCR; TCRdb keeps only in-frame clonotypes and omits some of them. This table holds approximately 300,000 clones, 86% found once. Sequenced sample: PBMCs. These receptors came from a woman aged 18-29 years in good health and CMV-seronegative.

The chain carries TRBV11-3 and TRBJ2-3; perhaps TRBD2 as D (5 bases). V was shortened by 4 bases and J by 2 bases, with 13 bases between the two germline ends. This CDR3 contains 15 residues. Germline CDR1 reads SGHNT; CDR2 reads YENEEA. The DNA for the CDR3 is TGTGCCAGCAGCTCGGGGATGGGGTTCACAGATACGCAGTATTTT. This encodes CASSSGMGFTDTQYF.

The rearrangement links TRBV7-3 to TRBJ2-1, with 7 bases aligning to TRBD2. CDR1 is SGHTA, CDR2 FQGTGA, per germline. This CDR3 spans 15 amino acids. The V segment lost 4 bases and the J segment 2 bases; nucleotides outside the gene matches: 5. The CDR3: CASSSLAATYNEQFF. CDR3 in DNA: TGTGCCAGCAGCTCTCTAGCGGCCACCTACAATGAGCAGTTCTTC.